This T cell receptor (beta chain) came from a study of T cell repertoires in cytomegalovirus infection. Study in general: Public TCR beta signatures provided an indication of both CMV infection and a matching HLA type. Study results and caveats: Carriers of CMV plus the relevant HLA were identified by cumulative public TCR beta family frequency. Dominant in the ex vivo response were TCR beta clonotypes restricted by HLA-C and specific for CMV.

Via MiXCR, TCRdb re-called the reads, giving one row per CDR3 protein. The repertoire holds approximately 150,000 distinct CDR3 sequences, with 6.5% as singletons. This clonotype was counted at least ten times. What it binds is unknown. V trimming: 5 bases; J trimming: 5 bases; junction bases outside the gene matches: 9. Germline-derived CDR1 and CDR2 are MGHDK and SYGVNS. This CDR3 has 15 amino acids. J is TRBJ2-5 and V is TRBV25-1; 9 bases map to TRBD2. Sample: PBMCs. The TCR sequence derives from a human donor in good health (CMV status not recorded). Some clones in this sample may be carry-over from other donors' samples. The CDR3 nucleotides are TGTGCCAGCAGTCCGAGGGGCGGGGGGGCTGAGACCCAGTACTTC. Protein sequence: CASSPRGGGAETQYF.